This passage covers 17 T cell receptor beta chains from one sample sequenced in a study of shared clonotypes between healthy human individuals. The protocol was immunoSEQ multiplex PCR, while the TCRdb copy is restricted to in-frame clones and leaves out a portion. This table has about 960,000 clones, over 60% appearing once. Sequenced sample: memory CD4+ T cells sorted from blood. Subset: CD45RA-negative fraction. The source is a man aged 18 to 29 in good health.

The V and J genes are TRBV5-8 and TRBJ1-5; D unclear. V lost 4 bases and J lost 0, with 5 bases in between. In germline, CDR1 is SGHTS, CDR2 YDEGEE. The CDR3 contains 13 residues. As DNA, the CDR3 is TGTGCCAGCAGCCTAGGTAGCAATCAGCCCCAGCATTTT. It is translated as CASSLGSNQPQHF.

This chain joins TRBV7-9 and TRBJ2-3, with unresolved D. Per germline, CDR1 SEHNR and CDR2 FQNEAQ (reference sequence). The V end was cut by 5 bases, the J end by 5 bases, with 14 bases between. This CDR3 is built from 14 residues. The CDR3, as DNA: TGTGCCAGCAGCCACCGAGCCACACGAGATACGCAGTATTTT. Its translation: CASSHRATRDTQYF.

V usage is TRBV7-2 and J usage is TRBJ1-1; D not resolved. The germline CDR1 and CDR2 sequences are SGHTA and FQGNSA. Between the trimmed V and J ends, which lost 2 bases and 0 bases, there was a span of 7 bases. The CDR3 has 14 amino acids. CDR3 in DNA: TGTGCCAGCAGCTTAATGGCGGTGAACACTGAAGCTTTCTTT. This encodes CASSLMAVNTEAFF.

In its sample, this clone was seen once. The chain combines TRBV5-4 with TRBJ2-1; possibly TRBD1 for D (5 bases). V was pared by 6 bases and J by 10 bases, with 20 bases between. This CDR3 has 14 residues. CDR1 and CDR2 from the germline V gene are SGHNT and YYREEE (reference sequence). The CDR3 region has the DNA TGTGCCAGCACCCTCGAGCTGGGGCGAATCGAGCAGTTCTTC. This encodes CASTLELGRIEQFF.

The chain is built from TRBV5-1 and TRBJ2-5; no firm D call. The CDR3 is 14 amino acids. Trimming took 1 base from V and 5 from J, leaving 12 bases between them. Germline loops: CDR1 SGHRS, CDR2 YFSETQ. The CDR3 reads CASSLTGSGETQYF. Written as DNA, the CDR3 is TGCGCCAGCAGCTTGACCGGTTCTGGGGAGACCCAGTACTTC.

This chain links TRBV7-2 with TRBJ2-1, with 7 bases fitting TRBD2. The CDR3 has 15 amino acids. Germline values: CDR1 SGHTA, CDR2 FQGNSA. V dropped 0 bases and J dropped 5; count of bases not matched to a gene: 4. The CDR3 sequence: CASSLAGGPNNEQFF. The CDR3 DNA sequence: TGTGCCAGCAGCTTAGCGGGAGGGCCCAACAATGAGCAGTTCTTC.

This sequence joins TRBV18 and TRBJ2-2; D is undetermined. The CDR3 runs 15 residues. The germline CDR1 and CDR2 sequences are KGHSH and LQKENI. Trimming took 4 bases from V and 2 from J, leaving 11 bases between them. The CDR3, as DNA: TGTGCCAGCTCACGGGCAGGACCTAACACCGGGGAGCTGTTTTTT. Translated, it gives CASSRAGPNTGELFF. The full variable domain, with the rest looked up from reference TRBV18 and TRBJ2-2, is NAGVMQNPRHLVRRRGQEARLRCSPMKGHSHVYWYRQLPEEGLKFMVYLQKENIIDESGMPKERFSAEFPKEGPSILRIQQVVRGDSAAYFCASSRAGPNTGELFFGEGSRLTVL.

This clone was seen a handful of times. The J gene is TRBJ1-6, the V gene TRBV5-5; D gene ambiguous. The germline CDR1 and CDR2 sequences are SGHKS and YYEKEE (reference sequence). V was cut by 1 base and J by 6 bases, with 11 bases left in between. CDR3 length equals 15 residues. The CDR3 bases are TGTGCCAGCAGCTTGTTTGACGGCTTTAATTCACCCCTCCACTTT. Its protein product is CASSLFDGFNSPLHF.

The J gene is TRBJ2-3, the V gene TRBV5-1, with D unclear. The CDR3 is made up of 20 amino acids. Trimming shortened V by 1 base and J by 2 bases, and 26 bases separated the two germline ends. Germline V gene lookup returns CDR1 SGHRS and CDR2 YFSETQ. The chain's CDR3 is CASSLNGPRGPSGLTDTQYF. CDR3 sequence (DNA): TGCGCCAGCAGCTTGAACGGCCCGCGCGGCCCTTCTGGCCTCACAGATACGCAGTATTTT. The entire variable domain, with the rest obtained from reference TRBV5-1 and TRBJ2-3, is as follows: KAGVTQTPRYLIKTRGQQVTLSCSPISGHRSVSWYQQTPGQGLQFLFEYFSETQRNKGNFPGRFSGRQFSNSRSEMNVSTLELGDSALYLCASSLNGPRGPSGLTDTQYFGPGTRLTVL.

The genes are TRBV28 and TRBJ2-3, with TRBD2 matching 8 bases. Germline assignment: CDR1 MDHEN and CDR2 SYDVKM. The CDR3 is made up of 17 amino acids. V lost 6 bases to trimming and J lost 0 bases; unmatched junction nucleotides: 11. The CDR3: CASRFGTRGGSTDTQYF. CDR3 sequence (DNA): TGTGCCAGCAGATTCGGGACTAGAGGGGGGAGCACAGATACGCAGTATTTT. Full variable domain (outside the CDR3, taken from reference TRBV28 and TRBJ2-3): DVKVTQSSRYLVKRTGEKVFLECVQDMDHENMFWYRQDPGLGLRLIYFSYDVKMKEKGDIPEGYSVSREKKERFSLILESASTNQTSMYLCASRFGTRGGSTDTQYFGPGTRLTVL.

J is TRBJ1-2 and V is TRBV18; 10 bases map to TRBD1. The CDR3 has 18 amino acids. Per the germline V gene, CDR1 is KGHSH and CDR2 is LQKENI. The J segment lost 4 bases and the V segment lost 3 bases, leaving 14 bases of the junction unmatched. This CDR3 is CASSPGGTGALGLYGYTF. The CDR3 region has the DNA TGTGCCAGCTCACCGGGCGGGACAGGGGCCTTGGGACTCTATGGCTACACCTTC.

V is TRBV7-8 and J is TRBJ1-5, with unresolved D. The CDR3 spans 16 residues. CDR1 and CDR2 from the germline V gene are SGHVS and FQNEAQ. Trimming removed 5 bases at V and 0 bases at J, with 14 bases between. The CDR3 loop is CASSPGEPHSNQPQHF. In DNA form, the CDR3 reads TGTGCCAGCAGCCCTGGGGAACCGCATAGCAATCAGCCCCAGCATTTT.

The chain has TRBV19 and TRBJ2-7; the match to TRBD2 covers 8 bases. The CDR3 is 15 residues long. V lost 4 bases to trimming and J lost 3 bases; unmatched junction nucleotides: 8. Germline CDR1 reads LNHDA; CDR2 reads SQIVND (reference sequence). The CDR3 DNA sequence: TGTGCCAGTAGTACGACTAGCGCGAACTACTACGAGCAGTACTTC. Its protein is CASSTTSANYYEQYF. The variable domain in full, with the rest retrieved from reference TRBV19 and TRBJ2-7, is DGGITQSPKYLFRKEGQNVTLSCEQNLNHDAMYWYRQDPGQGLRLIYYSQIVNDFQKGDIAEGYSVSREKKESFPLTVTSAQKNPTAFYLCASSTTSANYYEQYFGPGTRLTVT.

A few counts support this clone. This CDR3 reads CASGLGQGLLTDTQYF. The CDR3 region has the DNA TGTGCTAGTGGTTTGGGACAGGGGCTCTTAACAGATACGCAGTATTTT. The J gene is TRBJ2-3, the V gene TRBV12-5; 8 bases line up with TRBD1. Germline CDR1 and CDR2: LGHNT and FRNRAP. The CDR3 contains 16 residues. The V and J ends lost 1 base and 3 bases, in that order; junction bases with no gene match: 6.

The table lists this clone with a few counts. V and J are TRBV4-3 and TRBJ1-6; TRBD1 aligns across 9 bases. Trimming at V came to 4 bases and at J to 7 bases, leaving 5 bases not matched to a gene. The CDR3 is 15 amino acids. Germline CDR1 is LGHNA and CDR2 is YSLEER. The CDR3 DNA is TGCGCCAGCAGCCGCAGACAGGGGGACAATTCACCCCTCCACTTT. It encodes CASSRRQGDNSPLHF.

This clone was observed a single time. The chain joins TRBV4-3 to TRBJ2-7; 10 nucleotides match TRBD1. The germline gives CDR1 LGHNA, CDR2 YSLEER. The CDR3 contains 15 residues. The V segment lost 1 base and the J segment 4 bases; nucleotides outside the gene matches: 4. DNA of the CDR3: TGCGCCAGCAGCCAAGGGGACAGGGGAGTTTACGAGCAGTACTTC. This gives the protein CASSQGDRGVYEQYF.

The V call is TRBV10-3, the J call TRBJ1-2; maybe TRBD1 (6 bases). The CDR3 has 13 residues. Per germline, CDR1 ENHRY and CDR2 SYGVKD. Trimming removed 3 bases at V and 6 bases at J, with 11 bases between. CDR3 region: CAISDRGQNGYTF. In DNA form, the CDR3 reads TGTGCCATCAGTGATCGCGGACAGAATGGCTACACCTTC.